One and the same sample provided the 17 T cell receptor beta chains below, sequenced in a study of T-cell memory formation after mild COVID-19. MiXCR, run by TCRdb on the 5' RACE reads, gives a single entry per CDR3 protein. The sample carries 450,000 to 650,000 distinct CDR3 sequences, roughly 20% recorded once. Material: PBMCs or a T cell subset sorted from them (not recorded which). These receptors originate from an adult woman who had mild COVID-19 (a few samples of this study predate the infection). Cell type and time point are not known.

There are a few counts of this clonotype. The V gene is TRBV20-1, the J gene TRBJ2-1; D perhaps matches TRBD2 (6 bases). CDR1 and CDR2 from the germline V gene are DFQATT and SNEGSKA (reference sequence). The CDR3 has 17 residues. Trimming left V 0 bases short and J 4 bases short, with 19 bases between. CDR3 DNA: TGCAGTGCTAGAGAAGTTTTGGGGGGACGGTTTTACAATGAGCAGTTCTTC. This encodes CSAREVLGGRFYNEQFF.

The CDR3 nucleotides are TGCAGTGCCAGGGACAGGCTGAACACTGAAGCTTTCTTT. Translation: CSARDRLNTEAFF. The chain is built from TRBV20-1 and TRBJ1-1; 8 positions match TRBD1. V lost 6 bases to trimming and J lost 0 bases; unmatched junction nucleotides: 3. CDR3 length: 13 amino acids. Germline V gene data show CDR1 as DFQATT and CDR2 as SNEGSKA (reference sequence).

The chain has TRBV6-1 and TRBJ2-6; possible D gene TRBD1, 5 bases. The germline V and J ends were trimmed by 11 bases and 3 bases, with 17 bases remaining between them. This CDR3 region has 15 residues. The germline V gene encodes CDR1 MNHNS and CDR2 SASEGT. The CDR3 nucleotides are TGTGCCGTAACCAGGGTTGGCGGTGGGGCCAACGTCCTGACTTTC. Amino acid sequence: CAVTRVGGGANVLTF.

The genes are TRBV19 and TRBJ2-3, with TRBD2 as a possible D gene (6 bases). Germline CDR1 and CDR2: LNHDA and SQIVND (reference sequence). Trimming stripped 5 bases from V and 4 bases from J, with 13 bases between. The CDR3 is made up of 14 amino acids. CDR3 sequence (DNA): TGTGCCAGTAGTCGACGGGGGAAGGCAGATACGCAGTATTTT. Protein product: CASSRRGKADTQYF.

This clonotype was seen repeatedly, ten times or more. The chain links TRBV6-1 to TRBJ2-7; no clear D. The germline V gene encodes CDR1 MNHNS and CDR2 SASEGT. The CDR3 contains 14 residues. Trimming removed 1 base from V and 3 bases from J, with 10 bases in between. The CDR3 sequence is CASSEGVGIYEQYF. CDR3 bases: TGTGCCAGCAGTGAAGGGGTGGGTATCTACGAGCAGTACTTC.

A few counts support this clonotype. This chain connects TRBV18 to TRBJ2-7; D not certain. V lost 3 bases, J lost 6 bases, and 21 bases lay in between. Germline CDR1 KGHSH, CDR2 LQKENI. CDR3 size: 16 residues. The CDR3 bases are TGTGCCAGCTCACCGGGTAAGGGCCGTGTTGTCCTCGAGCAGTACTTC. Its translation is CASSPGKGRVVLEQYF.

The V and J genes are TRBV6-2 or TRBV6-3 and TRBJ1-2, with 9 nucleotides matching TRBD1. The V segment lost 8 bases and the J segment 8 bases; nucleotides outside the gene matches: 15. Germline V gene lookup returns CDR1 MNHEY and CDR2 SVGEGT. This CDR3 comprises 15 residues. DNA for the CDR3: TGTGCCAGCGGCTATGCCGGGACAGGGCAGTTCGGCTACACCTTC. It is translated as CASGYAGTGQFGYTF.

This clonotype was detected a few times. The rearrangement joins TRBV3-1 to TRBJ2-7; perhaps D is TRBD1 or TRBD2 (6 bases each). From germline, CDR1 is LGHDT and CDR2 YNNKEL (reference sequence). V was cut by 4 bases and J by 3 bases, with 10 bases left in between. The CDR3 has 13 residues. The CDR3 DNA is TGTGCCAGCAGCCGGGGGGCCATCTACGAGCAGTACTTC. It codes for CASSRGAIYEQYF.

This clonotype turned up a few times. This chain links TRBV5-5 with TRBJ2-7, with D tentatively TRBD1 or TRBD2 (5 bases each). Per germline, CDR1 SGHKS and CDR2 YYEKEE (reference sequence). With 4 bases removed from V and 1 base from J, the gap between germline ends came to 15 bases. The CDR3 runs 15 residues. The DNA of the CDR3 is TGTGCCAGCAGCCTGGATTGGGGGTTTTCCTACGAGCAGTACTTC. Translation gives CASSLDWGFSYEQYF.

The CDR3 coding sequence is TGTGCCAGCAGCTCCCATCGCGCGGGGTCGTACTCCTACGAGCAGTACTTC. Translating gives CASSSHRAGSYSYEQYF. J is TRBJ2-7 and V is TRBV14, with a weak D call TRBD2 (6 bases). Germline CDR1 reads SGHDN; CDR2 reads FVKESK. The germline V and J ends were trimmed by 5 bases and 0 bases, with 20 bases remaining between them. This CDR3 is 17 amino acids long.

CDR3 DNA sequence: TGTGCCAGCAGCGGGGCGGGGAATGGCTACACCTTC. Its translation: CASSGAGNGYTF. The chain combines TRBV7-9 with TRBJ1-2; the D gene is possibly TRBD1 (5 bases). Germline values: CDR1 SEHNR, CDR2 FQNEAQ (reference sequence). The V and J ends lost 5 bases and 6 bases respectively, with 10 bases between them. The CDR3 spans 12 residues.

This clonotype was seen a handful of times. A read error may produce the germline difference seen at one junction end. The CDR3 nucleotides read TGTGCTAGCAGCCGACAGGGAAACCAAGAGACCCAGTACTTC. Protein sequence: CASSRQGNQETQYF. The chain is built from TRBV7-7 and TRBJ2-5; 7 positions agree with TRBD1. Germline lookup yields CDR1 SSHAT and CDR2 FNYEAQ (reference sequence). The CDR3 spans 14 residues.

This clonotype came up a few times. This sequence joins TRBV12-3 or TRBV12-4 and TRBJ2-3, with D uncertain. The CDR3 spans 13 residues. With 2 bases removed from V and 4 bases from J, the gap between germline ends came to 7 bases. The CDR3 is CASSLLGPDTQYF. CDR3 DNA: TGTGCCAGCAGTTTATTAGGGCCAGATACGCAGTATTTT.

In this sample, this clonotype turned up a few times. The V and J genes are TRBV25-1 and TRBJ1-1; D uncertain. V was pared by 6 bases and J by 1 base, with 12 bases between. This CDR3 is built from 14 residues. In germline, CDR1 is MGHDK, CDR2 SYGVNS. The CDR3 sequence is CASRRTAGNTEAFF. The CDR3 bases are TGTGCCAGCAGAAGGACGGCGGGGAACACTGAAGCTTTCTTT.

Only a few counts were recorded for this clonotype. V gene TRBV7-9 combines with J gene TRBJ1-2, with D possibly matching TRBD1 (6 bases). V gave up 3 bases and J gave up 4 bases, with 15 bases separating them. This CDR3 has 15 residues. CDR1 is SEHNR and CDR2 is FQNEAQ in the germline V gene (reference sequence). The CDR3 bases are TGTGCCAGCAGCTTCGCACAAGGGGGAAGCTATGGCTACACCTTC. Translation: CASSFAQGGSYGYTF.

In this sample, this clonotype turned up a few times. The V call is TRBV12-3 or TRBV12-4, the J call TRBJ2-3, with D tentatively TRBD2 (6 bases). With 5 bases removed from V and 9 bases from J, the gap between germline ends came to 15 bases. This CDR3 is 13 amino acids long. The CDR3, as DNA: TGTGCCAGCAGTCTCGTAAAGGAGGGCACGCAGTATTTT. This sequence encodes CASSLVKEGTQYF.

This clonotype showed up just a few times. This rearrangement joins TRBV7-2 to TRBJ2-6, with 10 nucleotides matching TRBD2. The J segment lost 2 bases and the V segment lost 5 bases, leaving 9 bases of the junction unmatched. Germline loops: CDR1 SGHTA, CDR2 FQGNSA. The CDR3 has 18 residues. The DNA of the CDR3 is TGTGCCAGCAGCCCCCTCGGCAGCGGGAGGGCTGGGGCCAACGTCCTGACTTTC. Residues: CASSPLGSGRAGANVLTF.